The T cell receptor (beta chain) described here comes from a study of T cells after yellow fever vaccination. Broader study findings: The CD4 and CD8 compartments had a small share of their clonotypes in common.

As TCR cDNA was made by 5'RACE template switching, a universal primer site and UMIs were added. TCRdb analysed the 5' RACE reads with MiXCR anew, one entry per CDR3 protein. The table has a few hundred thousand distinct CDR3 sequences, roughly 7% seen once. J was trimmed by 7 bases and V by 2 bases; bases with no gene match: 5. Germline V CDR1 and CDR2: SNHLY, FYNNEI. The CDR3 has 14 amino acids. A word on this clonotype: Its target is not known.

This receptor was obtained from a man in his late teens or twenties who received the YFV17D yellow fever vaccine. J is TRBJ1-2 and V is TRBV2; 9 bases fit TRBD1. The sequencing used PBMCs, collected more than 35 days after the first yellow fever vaccination. CDR3 sequence (DNA): TGTGCCAGCAGTGAAACAGGGGGCTGGGGTGGCTACACCTTC. Translated, it gives CASSETGGWGGYTF. Based on the CDR3 plus reference TRBV2 and TRBJ1-2, the full variable domain is EPEVTQTPSHQVTQMGQEVILRCVPISNHLYFYWYRQILGQKVEFLVSFYNNEISEKSEIFDDQFSVERPDGSNFTLKIRSTKLEDSAMYFCASSETGGWGGYTFGSGTRLTVV.